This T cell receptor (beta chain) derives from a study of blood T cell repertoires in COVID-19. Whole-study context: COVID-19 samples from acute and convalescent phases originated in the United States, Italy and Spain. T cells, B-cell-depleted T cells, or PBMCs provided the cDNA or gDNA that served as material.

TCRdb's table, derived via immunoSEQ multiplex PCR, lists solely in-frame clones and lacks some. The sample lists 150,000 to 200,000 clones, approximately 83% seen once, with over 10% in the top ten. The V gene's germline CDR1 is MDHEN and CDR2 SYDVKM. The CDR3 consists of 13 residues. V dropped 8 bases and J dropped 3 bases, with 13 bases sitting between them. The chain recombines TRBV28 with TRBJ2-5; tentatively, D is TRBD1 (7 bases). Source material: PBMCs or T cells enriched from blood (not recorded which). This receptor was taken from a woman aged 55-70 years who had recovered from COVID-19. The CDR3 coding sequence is TGTGCCAGCGGACCCAGGGGGGAAGAGACCCAGTACTTC. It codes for CASGPRGEETQYF.